This record covers a single T cell receptor (beta chain). The antigen this receptor binds is unknown. Base qualities are not at hand, and no much larger clone is one base apart. This sample was included in a study of blood T cell repertoires in COVID-19 (dated by TCRdb to the early 2020s). The study in broad terms: Collaborator samples came from the United States, Italy and Spain and covered acute and convalescent phases of COVID-19. The material from the prospective study consisted of cDNA or gDNA derived from T cells, B-cell-depleted T cells, or PBMCs. The dataset comprised deeply sampled blood TCRbeta repertoires from subjects exposed to, actively infected with, or recovered from COVID-19. The repertoires were released in a freely available public database intended as a resource for research on the immune response to SARS-CoV-2. Samples came from the ongoing ImmuneRACE study (first 160 participants) plus 1,254 subjects from 6 global collaborators. A de-identified subject ID, COVID-19 status, age in years and sex were almost always included in the sample metadata. HLA class I and class II types, where available, came from metadata supplied by the sample provider rather than from assay-based typing.

The immunoSEQ Assay, a bias-controlled multiplex PCR, was used to amplify TCRbeta CDR3 regions from genomic DNA. The study's own analysis went as follows. Nucleated cell counts per sample were estimated from amplification of reference gene primers within the assay. To quantify the absolute abundance of each unique TCRbeta CDR3 rearrangement, sequence reads were collapsed and filtered. For each sample, productive Simpson clonality was calculated as the square root of Simpson's diversity index over productive rearrangements. TCRdb limited this immuneACCESS table to in-frame rearrangements with V and J called. A share of clones is missing; checked studies link under half to unresolved V genes, and the rest is unexplained. Clonal size and the V and J genes are those of that table, whereas D and trimming came from the DNA. This sample has approximately 150,000 clones in its table, and roughly 79% of those were observed once. Less than 2% of the sample is taken by the ten largest.

Beyond this particular receptor, the publication reports: How much clinical and demographic metadata was included differed by source and by participant, and the metadata was provided uncurated.

Whole blood was collected in K2EDTA tubes by collaborating institutions according to the institutions' own protocols. For TCRbeta analysis, collaborator samples were shipped as frozen whole blood, as isolated PBMCs, or as DNA extracted from either sample type. The germline ends are 17 bases apart after V is trimmed by 5 bases and J by 1 base. Counted from cysteine to phenylalanine, this CDR3 has 16 amino acids. Just CDR3 DNA is preserved here, 48 bases in frame from base 1. CDR1 MNHEY and CDR2 SMNVEV are derived from the germline V gene (reference sequence). Sequencing was carried out using peripheral blood. The V and J genes are TRBV27 and TRBJ1-1; tentative D gene TRBD1, with 6 bases matching. This sequence was found in a woman aged 60 to 75 with acute or convalescent COVID-19. The CDR3 reads CASSLGGHLRNTEAFF. The DNA reads as follows: TGTGCCAGCAGTCTAGGGGGTCACCTGCGGAACACTGAAGCTTTCTTT.